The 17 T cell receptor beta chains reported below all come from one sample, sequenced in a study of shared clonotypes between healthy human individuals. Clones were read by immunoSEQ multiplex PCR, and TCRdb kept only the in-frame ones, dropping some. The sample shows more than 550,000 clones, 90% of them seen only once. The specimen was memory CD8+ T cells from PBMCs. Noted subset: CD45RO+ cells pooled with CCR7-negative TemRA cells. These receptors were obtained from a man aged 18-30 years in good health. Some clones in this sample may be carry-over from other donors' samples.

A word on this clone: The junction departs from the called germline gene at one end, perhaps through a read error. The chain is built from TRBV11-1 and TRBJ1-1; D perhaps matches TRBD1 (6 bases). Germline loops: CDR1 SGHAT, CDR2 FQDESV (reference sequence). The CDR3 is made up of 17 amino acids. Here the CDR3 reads CASTLYPGPQGNTEAFF. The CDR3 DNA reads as TGTGCCAGCACCTTATACCCGGGTCCACAGGGGAACACTGAAGCTTTCTTT.

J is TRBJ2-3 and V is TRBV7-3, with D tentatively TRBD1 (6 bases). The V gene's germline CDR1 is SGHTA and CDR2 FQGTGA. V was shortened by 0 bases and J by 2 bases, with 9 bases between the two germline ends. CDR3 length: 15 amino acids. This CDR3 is CASSLTRGHTDTQYF. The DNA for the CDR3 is TGTGCCAGCAGCTTAACGAGGGGACACACAGATACGCAGTATTTT.

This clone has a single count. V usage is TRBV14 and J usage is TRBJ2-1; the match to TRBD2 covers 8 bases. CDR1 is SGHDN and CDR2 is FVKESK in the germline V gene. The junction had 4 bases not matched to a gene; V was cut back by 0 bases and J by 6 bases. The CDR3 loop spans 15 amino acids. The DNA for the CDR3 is TGTGCCAGCAGCCAAGATCGGACTAGCAGCAATGAGCAGTTCTTC. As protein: CASSQDRTSSNEQFF.

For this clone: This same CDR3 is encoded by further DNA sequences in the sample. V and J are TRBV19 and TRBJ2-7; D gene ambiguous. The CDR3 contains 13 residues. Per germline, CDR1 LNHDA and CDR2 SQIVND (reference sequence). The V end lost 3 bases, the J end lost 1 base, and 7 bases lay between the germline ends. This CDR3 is CASSMAASYEQYF. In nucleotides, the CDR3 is TGTGCCAGTAGTATGGCCGCATCCTACGAGCAGTACTTC.

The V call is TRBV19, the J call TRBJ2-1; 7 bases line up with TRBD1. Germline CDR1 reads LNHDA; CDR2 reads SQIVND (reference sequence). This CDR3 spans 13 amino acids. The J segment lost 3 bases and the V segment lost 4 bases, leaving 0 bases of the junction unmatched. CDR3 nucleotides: TGTGCCAGTAGTAGGGACAGCTACAATGAGCAGTTCTTC. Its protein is CASSRDSYNEQFF.

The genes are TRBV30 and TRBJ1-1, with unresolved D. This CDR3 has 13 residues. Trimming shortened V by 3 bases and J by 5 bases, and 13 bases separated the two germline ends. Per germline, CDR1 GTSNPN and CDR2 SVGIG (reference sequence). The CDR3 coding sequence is TGTGCCTGGAGGGAGGTTTTTGAAACTGAAGCTTTCTTT. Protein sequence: CAWREVFETEAFF. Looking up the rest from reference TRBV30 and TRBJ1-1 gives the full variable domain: SQTIHQWPATLVQPVGSPLSLECTVEGTSNPNLYWYRQAAGRGLQLLFYSVGIGQISSEVPQNLSASRPQDRQFILSSKKLLLSDSGFYLCAWREVFETEAFFGQGTRLTVV.

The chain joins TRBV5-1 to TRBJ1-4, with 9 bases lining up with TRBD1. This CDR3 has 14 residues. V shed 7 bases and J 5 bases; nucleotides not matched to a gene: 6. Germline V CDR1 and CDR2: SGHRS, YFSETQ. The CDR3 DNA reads TGCGCCAGCGGATGGACAGGGGCGAATGAAAAACTGTTTTTT. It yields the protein CASGWTGANEKLFF.

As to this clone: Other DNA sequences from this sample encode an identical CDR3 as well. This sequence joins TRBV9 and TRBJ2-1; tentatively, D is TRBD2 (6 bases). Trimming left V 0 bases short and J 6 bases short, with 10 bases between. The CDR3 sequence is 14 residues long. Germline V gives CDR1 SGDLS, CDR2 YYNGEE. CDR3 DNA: TGTGCCAGCAGCGTAGGGAGGGCGGGCAATGAGCAGTTCTTC. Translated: CASSVGRAGNEQFF.

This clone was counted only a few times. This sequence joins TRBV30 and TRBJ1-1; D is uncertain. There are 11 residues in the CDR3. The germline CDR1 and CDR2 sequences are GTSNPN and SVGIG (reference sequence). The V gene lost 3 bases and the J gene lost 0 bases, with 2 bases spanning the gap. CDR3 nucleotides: TGTGCCTGGAGATTGAACACTGAAGCTTTCTTT. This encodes CAWRLNTEAFF.

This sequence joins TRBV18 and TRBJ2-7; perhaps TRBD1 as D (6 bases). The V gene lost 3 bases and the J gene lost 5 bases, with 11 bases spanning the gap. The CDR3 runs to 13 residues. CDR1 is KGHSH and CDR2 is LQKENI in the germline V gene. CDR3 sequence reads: CASSPSGGNEQYF. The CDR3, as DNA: TGTGCCAGCTCACCCTCTGGGGGCAACGAGCAGTACTTC.

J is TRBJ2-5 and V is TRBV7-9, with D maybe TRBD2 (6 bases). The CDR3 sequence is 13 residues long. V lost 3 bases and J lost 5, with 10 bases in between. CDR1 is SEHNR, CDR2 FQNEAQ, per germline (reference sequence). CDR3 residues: CASSFMGRETQYF. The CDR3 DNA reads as TGTGCCAGCAGCTTTATGGGGAGGGAGACCCAGTACTTC. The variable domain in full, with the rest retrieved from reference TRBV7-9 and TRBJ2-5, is DTGVSQNPRHKITKRGQNVTFRCDPISEHNRLYWYRQTLGQGPEFLTYFQNEAQLEKSRLLSDRFSAERPKGSFSTLEIQRTEQGDSAMYLCASSFMGRETQYFGPGTRLLVL.

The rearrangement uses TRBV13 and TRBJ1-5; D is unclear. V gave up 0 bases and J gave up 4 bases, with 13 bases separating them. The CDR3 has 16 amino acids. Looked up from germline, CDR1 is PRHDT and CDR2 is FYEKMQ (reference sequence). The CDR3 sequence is CASSLGISEKNQPQHF. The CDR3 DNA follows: TGTGCCAGCAGCTTAGGAATATCAGAGAAAAATCAGCCCCAGCATTTT.

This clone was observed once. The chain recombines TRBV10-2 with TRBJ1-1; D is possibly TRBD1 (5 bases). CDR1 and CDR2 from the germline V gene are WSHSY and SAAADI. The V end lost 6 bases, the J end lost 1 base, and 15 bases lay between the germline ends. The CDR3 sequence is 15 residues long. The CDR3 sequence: CASRLHPGPNTEAFF. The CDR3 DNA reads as TGCGCCAGCAGACTTCACCCGGGACCGAACACTGAAGCTTTCTTT.

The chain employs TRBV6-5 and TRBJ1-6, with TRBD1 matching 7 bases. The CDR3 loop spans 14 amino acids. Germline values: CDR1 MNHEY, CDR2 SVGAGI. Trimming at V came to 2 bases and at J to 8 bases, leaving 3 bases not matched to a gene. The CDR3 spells CASSYRDRDSPLHF. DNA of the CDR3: TGTGCCAGCAGTTACCGGGACAGAGATTCACCCCTCCACTTT.

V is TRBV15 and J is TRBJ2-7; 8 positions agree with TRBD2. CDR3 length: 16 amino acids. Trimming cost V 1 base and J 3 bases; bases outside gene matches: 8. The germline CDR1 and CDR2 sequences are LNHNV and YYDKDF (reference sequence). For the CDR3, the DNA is TGTGCCACCAGCAGAGGCGGGTCGGCGGGGGGCTACGAGCAGTACTTC. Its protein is CATSRGGSAGGYEQYF.

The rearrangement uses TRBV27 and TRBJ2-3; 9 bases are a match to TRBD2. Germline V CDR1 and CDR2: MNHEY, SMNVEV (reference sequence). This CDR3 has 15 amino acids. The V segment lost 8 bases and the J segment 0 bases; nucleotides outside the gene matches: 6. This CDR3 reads CASDVLAGSTDTQYF. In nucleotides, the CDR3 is TGTGCCAGCGACGTGCTAGCGGGGAGCACAGATACGCAGTATTTT.

This CDR3 is CASGFGPRQPQHF. Here the CDR3 DNA reads TGTGCTAGTGGTTTTGGGCCGCGTCAGCCCCAGCATTTT. The V and J genes are TRBV12-5 and TRBJ1-5; D is unresolved. V was shortened by 3 bases and J by 6 bases, with 9 bases between the two germline ends. The CDR3 consists of 13 residues. Germline lookup yields CDR1 LGHNT and CDR2 FRNRAP.